The rows below give T cell receptor beta chains drawn from one sample of a study of cytomegalovirus exposure and HLA in healthy donors. The repertoire was sequenced with immunoSEQ multiplex PCR; TCRdb's copy has only in-frame clones and lacks some. This sample has 200,000 to 250,000 clones, with over 80% found just once. The source material was PBMCs. Receptors were obtained from a woman between 40 and 50 years old in good health and CMV-seropositive. Both conserved end residues are part of each CDR3. A D gene is named only where the DNA matches it firmly. Not all rows give a size; the values are once, few, many and, for expanded clones, a class.

V	size	J	D	DNA	CDR3
TRBV7-3	.	TRBJ2-1	TRBD2	TGTGCCAGCAGCTTAAGGCGGGGGGGCCCGAATGAGCAGTTCTTC	CASSLRRGGPNEQFF
TRBV27	.	TRBJ2-1	.	TGTGCCAGCAGGCTTGGGAGGAGTTCCTACAATGAGCAGTTCTTC	CASRLGRSSYNEQFF
TRBV4-3	once	TRBJ2-7	TRBD2	TGCGCCAGCAGCCAAGCACTAGCGGGAACCACCGCCCTCTACGAGCAGTACTTC	CASSQALAGTTALYEQYF
TRBV5-1	.	TRBJ2-5	.	TGCGCCAGCAGCTCGGGATTCCAAGAGACCCAGTACTTC	CASSSGFQETQYF
TRBV6-5	.	TRBJ2-3	TRBD1	TGTGCCAGCAGTTACTCGGACAGGGGGCCAGATACGCAGTATTTT	CASSYSDRGPDTQYF
TRBV5-6	few	TRBJ1-1	.	TGTGCCAGCAGCGCTCGGGTTGAGATGAACACTGAAGCTTTCTTT	CASSARVEMNTEAFF
TRBV19	once	TRBJ2-7	TRBD2	TGTGCCAGTAGTACAGGACTAGACTCCTACGAGCAGTACTTC	CASSTGLDSYEQYF
TRBV18	.	TRBJ2-5	TRBD1	TGTGCCAGCTCCCAGGGGGCAGGAGGCCAAGAGACCCAGTACTTC	CASSQGAGGQETQYF
TRBV18	.	TRBJ1-1	TRBD1	TGTGCCAGCTCCCTTGGGACAGGGGTTTACACTGAAGCTTTCTTT	CASSLGTGVYTEAFF
TRBV7-2	.	TRBJ1-2	.	TGTGCCAGCAGCCCGGGAGTTTCTGGCTATGGCTACACCTTC	CASSPGVSGYGYTF
TRBV6-1	.	TRBJ2-1	.	TGTGCCAGCAGTGAATTGGGTCAGGGAGGGCAGTTCTTC	CASSELGQGGQFF
TRBV29-1	.	TRBJ1-1	TRBD1	TGCAGCGCCGGACAGGGGGGGAACACTGAAGCTTTCTTT	CSAGQGGNTEAFF
TRBV5-1	.	TRBJ1-2	TRBD1	TGCGCCAGCAGCGCGCAAACAGGGGGCGTGTTGAACTATGGCTACACCTTC	CASSAQTGGVLNYGYTF
TRBV19	.	TRBJ1-2	.	TGTGCCAGTAGTATGGAGGGTGGCTACACCTTC	CASSMEGGYTF
TRBV12-5	.	TRBJ2-3	TRBD2	TGTGCTAGTGGCTCTCTACTAGCGGGAGATCGAGATACGCAGTATTTT	CASGSLLAGDRDTQYF
TRBV4-2	.	TRBJ2-7	.	TGTGCCAGCAGCCAAGCCCACTCAGACAATTACGAGCAGTACTTC	CASSQAHSDNYEQYF
TRBV10-3	.	TRBJ2-1	.	TGTGCCATCAGGTCCAGTCGGGAGAGAAATGAGCAGTTCTTC	CAIRSSRERNEQFF
TRBV4-3	once	TRBJ2-2	TRBD1	TGCGCCAGCAGCCATGAATCTATGGACAGGGGGAACACCGGGGAGCTGTTTTTT	CASSHESMDRGNTGELFF
TRBV19	.	TRBJ2-5	TRBD2	TGTGCCAGTAGTATAGGAGGCCTAGCGGGAGGGCAAGAGACCCAGTACTTC	CASSIGGLAGGQETQYF
TRBV7-2	.	TRBJ1-4	TRBD1	TGTGCCAGCAGCTTAATTTGGACAGGGTGGGAAAAACTGTTTTTT	CASSLIWTGWEKLFF
TRBV30	.	TRBJ2-7	.	TGTGCCTGGAGCCCCTCAGGATACGAGCAGTACTTC	CAWSPSGYEQYF
TRBV5-4	.	TRBJ2-1	.	TGTGCCAGCAGCTTGAGGGGGGGGGATGAGCAGTTCTTC	CASSLRGGDEQFF
TRBV9	.	TRBJ2-3	.	TGTGCCAGCAGACAAGCTACAGAAGGTACAGATACGCAGTATTTT	CASRQATEGTDTQYF
TRBV5-4	.	TRBJ2-3	TRBD2	TGTGCCAGCAGCTTGGCCCTAGCGGCCCCCACAGATACGCAGTATTTT	CASSLALAAPTDTQYF
TRBV9	.	TRBJ1-2	.	TGTGCCAGCCAACGGGGGGCTGGAGGCTACACCTTC	CASQRGAGGYTF
TRBV30	once	TRBJ1-6	.	TGTGCCTGGAGTTCAACTCGGATTAGGGGGAATTCACCCCTCCACTTT	CAWSSTRIRGNSPLHF
TRBV6-5	few	TRBJ2-1	.	TGTGCCAGCAGTTATATGCAGGGTGGTGAGCAGTTCTTC	CASSYMQGGEQFF
TRBV6-4	.	TRBJ1-6	.	TGTGCCAGCAGTAGACAGCTAAATTCACCCCTCCACTTT	CASSRQLNSPLHF
TRBV7-8	.	TRBJ2-3	.	TGTGCCAGCAGCTTAGAGCGCCACCGCACAGATACGCAGTATTTT	CASSLERHRTDTQYF
TRBV30	once	TRBJ1-1	TRBD1	TGTGCCTGGAGCCAGGGGGCAAATACTGAAGCTTTCTTT	CAWSQGANTEAFF
TRBV6-5	.	TRBJ1-2	TRBD1	TGTGCCAGCAGATACAGGGGGTTTTATGGCTACACCTTC	CASRYRGFYGYTF
TRBV19	.	TRBJ2-1	.	TGTGCCAGTAGTAGAGGCCAGTCAACCTACAATGAGCAGTTCTTC	CASSRGQSTYNEQFF
TRBV5-1	.	TRBJ2-1	.	TGCGCCAGCAGCGTGTCCGGTAGCTCCTACAATGAGCAGTTCTTC	CASSVSGSSYNEQFF